Sequencing of this T cell receptor beta chain was carried out in a study of T cell repertoires in cytomegalovirus infection. The wider study: It was recently identified HLA-C-restricted and well-studied HLA-B-restricted CMV epitopes that the study used. Indications came from public TCR beta signatures; they pointed to CMV infection and to a matching HLA type.

As to this clonotype: Its cognate antigen is unknown.

TCRdb passed the reads through MiXCR, listing each CDR3 protein once. The sample lists some 940,000 distinct CDR3 sequences, around 31% occurring once. The V and J ends lost 4 bases and 5 bases, in that order; junction bases with no gene match: 7. Germline lookup yields CDR1 SGHDT and CDR2 YYEEEE. The length of the CDR3 is 15 residues. Overall study findings and caveats: HLA-C-restricted CMV-specific TCR beta clonotypes were dominant in the ex vivo response. Frequencies of public TCR beta families were cumulated, and this identified carriers of CMV plus the relevant HLA.

This clonotype was sampled from a human donor in good health (CMV status not recorded). Some clones in this sample may be carry-over from other donors' samples. The V call is TRBV5-6, the J call TRBJ2-1; 9 bases match TRBD1. The starting material was cultured CD8+ T cells from PBMCs, obtained from culture after CMV antigen stimulation. The CDR3 here is CASSGGTGRNNEQFF. In nucleotides, the CDR3 is TGTGCCAGCAGCGGCGGGACAGGGAGGAACAATGAGCAGTTCTTC.